This TCR beta chain was found in a study of control samples from healthy donors and cancer patients. The protocol was immunoSEQ multiplex PCR, while the TCRdb copy is restricted to in-frame clones and leaves out a portion. The table lists over 200,000 clones, approximately 80% of them singletons. Germline V gives CDR1 LNHDA, CDR2 SQIVND (reference sequence). This CDR3 contains 11 residues. The V end lost 6 bases, the J end lost 10 bases, and 9 bases lay between the germline ends. The chain recombines TRBV19 with TRBJ1-4; D not certain. The source is a woman aged 55-75 years with lung cancer. Sequenced: PBMCs. The CDR3 DNA follows: TGTGCCAGTAGGGACTTGGGAAAACTGTTTTTT. It is translated as CASRDLGKLFF.